The clone carrying this TCR beta chain was seen a few times. The data were obtained in a study of blood T cells in healthy people across ages. This CDR3 contains 13 residues. Germline V gene data show CDR1 as SNHLY and CDR2 as FYNNEI. V trimming: 7 bases; J trimming: 3 bases; junction bases outside the gene matches: 6. Each donor gave 9 to 10 milliliters of peripheral blood. Alongside a J-beta primer mix, a sample-barcoded 5' primer served in a second PCR lasting about 7 to 11 cycles. MiXCR was run by TCRdb on the 5' RACE reads, yielding one entry per CDR3 protein. The sample carries 1.8 million or so distinct CDR3 sequences, about two fifths recorded once.

Sequencing used blood. V gene TRBV2 combines with J gene TRBJ2-7; 7 bases line up with TRBD2. This sequence was found in a human donor in good health. The CDR3 DNA reads as TGTGCCAGCACCAGGACTAGATACTACGAGCAGTACTTC. The encoded protein is CASTRTRYYEQYF.